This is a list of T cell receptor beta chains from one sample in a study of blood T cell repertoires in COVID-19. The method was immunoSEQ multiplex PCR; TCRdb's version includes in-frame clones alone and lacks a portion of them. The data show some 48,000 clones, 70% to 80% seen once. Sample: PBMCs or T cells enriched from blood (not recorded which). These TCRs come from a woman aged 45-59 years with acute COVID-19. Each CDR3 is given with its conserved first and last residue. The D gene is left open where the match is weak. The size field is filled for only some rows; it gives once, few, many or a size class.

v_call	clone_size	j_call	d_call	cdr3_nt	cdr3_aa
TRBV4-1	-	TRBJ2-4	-	TGCGCCAGCAGCCAAGGAGGGACAGGTGGGGAGGGGAACATTCAGTACTTC	CASSQGGTGGEGNIQYF
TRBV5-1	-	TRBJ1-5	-	TGCGCCAGACCGGGAGAGTGGGGGCCCCAGCATTTT	CARPGEWGPQHF
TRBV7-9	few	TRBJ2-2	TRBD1	TGTGCCAGCAGCTTAGGAGCGACAGGGGGAATCGGGGAGCTGTTTTTT	CASSLGATGGIGELFF
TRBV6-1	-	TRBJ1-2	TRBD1	TGTGCCAGCAGTGAAGGGGACAGCTATGGCTACACCTTC	CASSEGDSYGYTF
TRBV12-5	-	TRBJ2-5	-	TGTGCTAGTGGTTTCCCGGGGGAAGGGACCCAGTACTTC	CASGFPGEGTQYF
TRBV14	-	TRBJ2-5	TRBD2	TGTGCCAGCAGCTTAAGGACTAGCGTAGGAGAGACCCAGTACTTC	CASSLRTSVGETQYF
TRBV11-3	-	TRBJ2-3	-	TGTGCCAGCAGCTTAGACCAGGCTCGCACAGATACGCAGTATTTT	CASSLDQARTDTQYF
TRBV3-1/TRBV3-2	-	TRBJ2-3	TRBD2	TGCTCTAGCGGGGGTGCGACAGATACGCAGTATTTT	CSSGGATDTQYF
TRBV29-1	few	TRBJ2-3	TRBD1	TGCAGCGTTGAACAGGGGGCCGATACGCAGTATTTT	CSVEQGADTQYF
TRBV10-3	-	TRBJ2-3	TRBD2	TGTGCCATCAGTGAGGGAACTAGCGGGTTCGGCACAGATACGCAGTATTTT	CAISEGTSGFGTDTQYF
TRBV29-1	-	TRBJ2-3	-	TGCAGCGTGGGCTCGCACTTTAGCACAGATACGCAGTATTTT	CSVGSHFSTDTQYF
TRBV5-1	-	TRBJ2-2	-	TGCGCCAGCAGGGTGACACAGAGGGAGCTGTTTTTT	CASRVTQRELFF
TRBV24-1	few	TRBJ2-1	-	TGTGCCACCAGTGTGTCCAGACAGGGAGGTTATGAGCAGTTCTTC	CATSVSRQGGYEQFF
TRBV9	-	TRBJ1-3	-	TGTGCCAGCAGCCAAAACTCTGGAAACACCATATATTTT	CASSQNSGNTIYF
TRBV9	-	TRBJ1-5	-	TGTGCCAGCAGCGTAGGAGAAGGGGTGAATCAGCCCCAGCATTTT	CASSVGEGVNQPQHF
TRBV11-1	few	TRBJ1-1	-	TGTGCCAGCAGCTTAGGCAGGGACACTGAAGCTTTCTTT	CASSLGRDTEAFF
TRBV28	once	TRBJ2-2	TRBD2	TGTGCCAGCAGTTATAGCGGGACTAACACCGGGGAGCTGTTTTTT	CASSYSGTNTGELFF
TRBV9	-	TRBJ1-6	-	TGTGCCAGCAGCGTAGGTCGACACCCCAATTCACCCCTCCACTTT	CASSVGRHPNSPLHF
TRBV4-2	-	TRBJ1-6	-	TGTGCCAGCAGCCAAGAACAGGTGACTAATTCACCCCTCCACTTT	CASSQEQVTNSPLHF
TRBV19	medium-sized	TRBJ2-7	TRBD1	TGTGCCAGTAGGGGTAGGGGGCTCAACGAGCAGTACTTC	CASRGRGLNEQYF
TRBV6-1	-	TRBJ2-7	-	TGTGCCAGCAGTGAGGGGAGTCGGTTCTACGAGCAGTACTTC	CASSEGSRFYEQYF
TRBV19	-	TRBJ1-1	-	TGTGCCAGTACCGCCCTCACAGGTTATACCACTGAAGCTTTCTTT	CASTALTGYTTEAFF
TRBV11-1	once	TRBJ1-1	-	TGTGCCAGCAGCCTTTCGAGACAGTTTGAAGCTTTCTTT	CASSLSRQFEAFF
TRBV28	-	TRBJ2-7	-	TGTGCCAGCTTCTCCTCGTTAAACTACGAGCAGTACTTC	CASFSSLNYEQYF
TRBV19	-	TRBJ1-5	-	TGTGCCAGTAGCCCCCAGGGAATTGGCAATCAGCCCCAGCATTTT	CASSPQGIGNQPQHF
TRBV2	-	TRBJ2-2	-	TGTGCCAGCCATACAGGTGACCCCGGGGAGCTGTTTTTT	CASHTGDPGELFF
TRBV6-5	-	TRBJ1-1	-	TGTGCCAGCACCCCGGGGGGGAGTAGCACTGAAGCTTTCTTT	CASTPGGSSTEAFF
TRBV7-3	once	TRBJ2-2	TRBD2	TGTGCCAGCAGTTCCGCGGGGGGGCCCACCGGGGAGCTGTTTTTT	CASSSAGGPTGELFF
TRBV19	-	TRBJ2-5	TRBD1	TGTGCCAGTAGTACAGGGGGCCGAGAGACCCAGTACTTC	CASSTGGRETQYF
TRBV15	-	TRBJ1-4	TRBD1	TGTGCCACCAGCAGAATGGGGACAGGGAACGAAAAACTGTTTTTT	CATSRMGTGNEKLFF
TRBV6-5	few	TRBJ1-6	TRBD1	TGTGCCAGCAGTTACGCGGGGACAGCGAATTCACCCCTCCACTTT	CASSYAGTANSPLHF
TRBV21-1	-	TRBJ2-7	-	TGTGCCAGCCTAGGGACAGGGGGCTACGAGCAGTACTTC	CASLGTGGYEQYF
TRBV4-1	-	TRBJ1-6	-	TGCGCCAGCAGCGACTTCGAGGATTCACCCCTCCACTTT	CASSDFEDSPLHF
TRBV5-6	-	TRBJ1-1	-	TGTGCCAGCAGCCCGGAAGGTGGACACGGGAACACTGAAGCTTTCTTT	CASSPEGGHGNTEAFF
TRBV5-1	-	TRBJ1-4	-	TGCGCCAGCAACACACAGGGCCTCGATAATGAAAAACTGTTTTTT	CASNTQGLDNEKLFF
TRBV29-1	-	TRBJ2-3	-	TGCACCTATGACAGTAGCACAGATACGCAGTATTTT	CTYDSSTDTQYF
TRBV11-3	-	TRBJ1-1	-	TGTGCCAGCAGCTTACAGGGGAACACTGAAGCTTTCTTT	CASSLQGNTEAFF
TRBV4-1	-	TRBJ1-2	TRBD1	TGCGCCAGCAGCCAGACAGGGACAGGAAAAAACTATGGCTACACCTTC	CASSQTGTGKNYGYTF
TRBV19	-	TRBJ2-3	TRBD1	TGTGCCAGTAGTCGCGGACAGGCCACAGATACGCAGTATTTT	CASSRGQATDTQYF
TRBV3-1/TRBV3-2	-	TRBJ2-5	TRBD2	TGTGCCAGCAGCTCCGGACTAGCGGGGGCCCAAGAGACCCAGTACTTC	CASSSGLAGAQETQYF
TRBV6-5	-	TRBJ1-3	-	TGTGCCAGCAGACTCGACAGCAACTCTGGAAACACCATATATTTT	CASRLDSNSGNTIYF
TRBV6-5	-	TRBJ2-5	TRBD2	TGTGCCAGCAGCCCAGGGACTAGCGTACAAGAGACCCAGTACTTC	CASSPGTSVQETQYF
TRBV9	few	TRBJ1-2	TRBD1	TGTGCCAGCAGCCCCCGACAGGGCGAGAGCTTTTATGGCTACACCTTC	CASSPRQGESFYGYTF
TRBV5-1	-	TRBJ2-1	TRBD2	TGCGCCAGCAGTCTAGCGGGGGGGATCAATGAGCAGTTCTTC	CASSLAGGINEQFF
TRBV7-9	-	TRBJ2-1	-	TGTGCCAGCAGCCGGGGGGCCAGATCCTACAATGAGCAGTTCTTC	CASSRGARSYNEQFF
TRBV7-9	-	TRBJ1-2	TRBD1	TGTGCCAGCAGCTTAGATGGGACAGACTATGGCTACACCTTC	CASSLDGTDYGYTF
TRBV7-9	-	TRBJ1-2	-	TGTGCCAGCAGCTCGCAGGCTAACTATGGCTACACCTTC	CASSSQANYGYTF
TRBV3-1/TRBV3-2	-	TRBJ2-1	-	TGTGCCAGCAGCCAACTCACTTTTAGCTCCTACAATGAGCAGTTCTTC	CASSQLTFSSYNEQFF
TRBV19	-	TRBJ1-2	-	TGTGCCAGTAGTATGAGGACAGCCTATTACACCTTC	CASSMRTAYYTF
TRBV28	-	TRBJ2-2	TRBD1	TGTGCCAGCAGTTCCATACAGGGGGGCACCGGGGAGCTGTTTTTT	CASSSIQGGTGELFF